These T cell receptor beta chains were read from a single sample in a study of blood T cell repertoires in COVID-19. TCRdb's table, derived via immunoSEQ multiplex PCR, lists solely in-frame clones and lacks some. The sample holds approximately 250,000 clones, approximately 80% seen once. Sequenced sample: peripheral blood. Source of these receptors: a woman aged 45 to 65 with acute or convalescent COVID-19. Both conserved end residues are part of each CDR3. A D gene is named only where the DNA matches it firmly. Size is stated for part of the rows, as once, few or many counts, or as a class when the clone is expanded.

len	v_gene	j_gene	d_gene	abundance	CDR3aa	CDR3nt
13	TRBV19	TRBJ2-3	TRBD1	-	CASSITGADTQYF	TGTGCCAGTAGTATCACAGGGGCAGATACGCAGTATTTT
17	TRBV7-2	TRBJ1-3	-	-	CASSPDPRPFSGNTIYF	TGTGCCAGCAGCCCCGATCCCAGGCCTTTCTCTGGAAACACCATATATTTT
12	TRBV29-1	TRBJ2-1	-	-	CSAGTLSNEQFF	TGCAGCGCAGGGACTCTATCTAATGAGCAGTTCTTC
16	TRBV28	TRBJ1-5	TRBD1	-	CASSLGGQGGLQPQHF	TGTGCCAGCAGTTTAGGCGGACAGGGCGGGCTTCAGCCCCAGCATTTT
18	TRBV9	TRBJ1-3	TRBD1	-	CASSRDRVSLSSGNTIYF	TGTGCCAGCAGCCGGGACAGGGTTTCCCTCAGCTCTGGAAACACCATATATTTT
13	TRBV5-4	TRBJ1-2	-	-	CASSTGNNYGYTF	TGTGCCAGCTCAACAGGAAATAACTATGGCTACACCTTC
14	TRBV2	TRBJ2-2	-	-	CASSDREDTGELFF	TGTGCCAGCAGTGACAGGGAGGACACCGGGGAGCTGTTTTTT
15	TRBV29-1	TRBJ2-3	-	-	CSVGRQGRDTDTQYF	TGCAGCGTTGGGAGACAGGGGAGGGACACAGATACGCAGTATTTT
15	TRBV6-4	TRBJ2-3	-	-	CASSFEGGHTDTQYF	TGTGCCAGCAGCTTCGAGGGGGGGCACACAGATACGCAGTATTTT
15	TRBV19	TRBJ2-7	TRBD2	-	CASSRRTSGDYEQYF	TGTGCCAGTAGTAGGCGGACTAGCGGGGACTACGAGCAGTACTTC
15	TRBV4-1	TRBJ2-7	-	-	CASSQDWAGNYEQYF	TGCGCCAGCAGCCAAGATTGGGCGGGAAACTACGAGCAGTACTTC
14	TRBV29-1	TRBJ2-3	-	few	CSVEYGGYTDTQYF	TGCAGCGTTGAATACGGCGGGTACACAGATACGCAGTATTTT
13	TRBV7-3	TRBJ1-2	-	-	CASSLTFTSGYTF	TGTGCCAGCAGCTTAACGTTTACTTCAGGCTACACCTTC
16	TRBV4-1	TRBJ2-7	TRBD2	-	CASSQQLAGVHYEQYF	TGCGCCAGCAGCCAACAACTAGCGGGAGTTCACTACGAGCAGTACTTC
15	TRBV11-2	TRBJ1-4	TRBD1	-	CASSLNQGGFEKLFF	TGTGCCAGCAGTTTGAACCAGGGGGGTTTTGAAAAACTGTTTTTT
15	TRBV7-9	TRBJ1-4	TRBD1	-	CASSLDRGSNEKLFF	TGTGCCAGCAGCTTAGACAGGGGTTCTAATGAAAAACTGTTTTTT
14	TRBV7-2	TRBJ1-6	TRBD1	-	CASSGQGSDSPLHF	TGTGCCAGCAGCGGACAGGGTTCGGATTCACCCCTCCACTTT
13	TRBV7-2	TRBJ1-1	-	few	CASSLEGATEAFF	TGTGCCAGCAGCTTAGAAGGGGCCACTGAAGCTTTCTTT
13	TRBV13	TRBJ2-1	-	-	CATGKIGSHEQFF	TGTGCCACCGGGAAGATAGGGAGCCATGAGCAGTTCTTC
15	TRBV7-2	TRBJ2-5	TRBD2	few	CASSLILAGAGTQYF	TGTGCCAGCAGCTTAATCCTAGCGGGAGCGGGGACCCAGTACTTC
22	TRBV14	TRBJ1-5	TRBD1	few	CASSQGIQGRWELNRGNQPQHF	TGTGCCAGCAGCCAAGGTATCCAAGGTCGTTGGGAGCTTAACAGGGGGAATCAGCCCCAGCATTTT
16	TRBV5-5	TRBJ1-2	-	-	CASSLQTGDPPYGYTF	TGTGCCAGCAGCTTGCAGACAGGAGACCCACCCTATGGCTACACCTTC
15	TRBV7-3	TRBJ2-3	TRBD2	-	CASSLGAGGSATQYF	TGTGCCAGCAGCTTAGGAGCGGGGGGGAGCGCTACGCAGTATTTT
15	TRBV30	TRBJ1-2	-	-	CAWSYNARVNYGYTF	TGTGCCTGGAGCTATAACGCGAGAGTTAACTATGGCTACACCTTC
14	TRBV7-2	TRBJ1-2	TRBD1	-	CASSSGGQNYGYTF	TGTGCCAGCAGCTCTGGGGGACAGAACTATGGCTACACCTTC
12	TRBV28	TRBJ2-7	-	-	CASSLGLYEQYF	TGTGCCAGCAGTTTGGGGCTTTACGAGCAGTACTTC
11	TRBV30	TRBJ2-5	-	-	CAWSVSGLQYF	TGTGCCTGGAGTGTTTCGGGACTGCAGTACTTC
12	TRBV7-9	TRBJ2-3	-	-	CASSFQADTQYF	TGTGCCAGCAGCTTTCAGGCAGATACGCAGTATTTT
16	TRBV2	TRBJ1-3	-	-	CASSRSGSLSGNTIYF	TGTGCCAGCAGTCGCTCGGGGTCTCTCTCTGGAAACACCATATATTTT
16	TRBV9	TRBJ1-2	TRBD1	-	CASSVGGRGLRDGYTF	TGTGCCAGCAGCGTAGGGGGCAGGGGGCTTCGGGATGGCTACACCTTC
13	TRBV19	TRBJ1-4	-	-	CASMDAGGEKLFF	TGTGCCAGTATGGACGCCGGAGGTGAAAAACTGTTTTTT
17	TRBV24-1	TRBJ2-2	TRBD2	-	CATSEPTSGGYTGELFF	TGTGCCACCAGTGAACCGACTAGCGGGGGATACACCGGGGAGCTGTTTTTT
12	TRBV28	TRBJ1-1	-	-	CASSVGTSVIFF	TGTGCCAGCAGCGTAGGGACATCGGTAATTTTCTTT
15	TRBV5-4	TRBJ2-7	TRBD2	-	CASSSGGGRTYEQYF	TGTGCCAGCAGCTCCGGCGGGGGGCGCACCTACGAGCAGTACTTC
14	TRBV5-3	TRBJ1-5	-	-	CAGGKYRRIQPQHF	TGTGCCGGGGGGAAATACAGGCGAATTCAGCCCCAGCATTTT
13	TRBV6-5	TRBJ2-7	-	-	CAISSLPLSEQYF	TGTGCCATCTCCTCCCTCCCCTTGAGCGAGCAGTACTTC
14	TRBV2	TRBJ1-2	-	-	CASTLGIGIYGYTF	TGTGCCAGCACGCTCGGGATCGGAATTTATGGCTACACCTTC
11	TRBV20-1	TRBJ2-5	TRBD1	-	CSAGTGIVQYF	TGCAGTGCGGGGACAGGGATAGTCCAGTACTTC
14	TRBV20-1	TRBJ1-5	-	few	CSASKGPSNQPQHF	TGCAGTGCTAGTAAGGGGCCCAGCAATCAGCCCCAGCATTTT
12	TRBV10-3	TRBJ1-1	TRBD1	few	CAITDDRVGAFF	TGTGCCATCACCGATGACAGGGTCGGCGCTTTCTTT
15	TRBV19	TRBJ2-1	TRBD2	-	CASSPGLAGGSEQFF	TGTGCCAGTAGTCCCGGACTAGCGGGAGGGAGTGAGCAGTTCTTC
11	TRBV12-3/TRBV12-4	TRBJ2-3	-	-	CASRWRDTQYF	TGTGCCAGCCGGTGGAGGGATACGCAGTATTTT
13	TRBV7-9	TRBJ2-7	TRBD1	-	CASSGQELYEQYF	TGTGCCAGCAGTGGACAGGAGCTCTACGAGCAGTACTTC